These 25 T cell receptor beta chains came from one sample sequenced in a study of STAT3 mutations in large granular lymphocyte leukemia. Data came from immunoSEQ multiplex PCR; TCRdb stores just in-frame clones and leaves some out. The sample has some 15,000 clones, around 90% seen once. Study results and limitations: Every T-cell large granular lymphocyte leukemia patient had at least one immunodominant TCR beta clonotype.

Which antigens these TCRs recognize remains unknown. The sequenced sample was peripheral blood mononuclear cells. These receptors were taken from a woman aged 45-60 years with T-cell large granular lymphocyte leukemia. Some clones in this sample may be carry-over from other donors' samples.

The chain combines TRBV29-1 with TRBJ2-7, with 12 bases fitting TRBD2. CDR3 length: 13 residues. V was clipped by 8 bases and J by 6 bases; unmatched bases: 8. Germline values: CDR1 SQVTM, CDR2 ANQGSEA. As DNA, the CDR3 is TGCAGCACTCGGACTAGCGGGATGGCCGAGCAGTACTTC. This translates into CSTRTSGMAEQYF.

The chain uses TRBV10-3 and TRBJ2-7, with a possible D match to TRBD2 (6 bases). This CDR3 region has 12 residues. Per germline, CDR1 ENHRY and CDR2 SYGVKD. V was cut by 5 bases and J by 4 bases, with 9 bases left in between. Here the CDR3 reads CAISQGGYEQYF. CDR3 in DNA: TGTGCCATCAGTCAAGGAGGGTACGAGCAGTACTTC.

CDR3 residues: CASSAPQGWTEAFF. CDR3 sequence (DNA): TGTGCCAGCAGTGCCCCACAGGGATGGACTGAAGCTTTCTTT. The V gene is TRBV6-6, the J gene TRBJ1-1, with D perhaps matching TRBD1 (6 bases). The CDR3 runs to 14 residues. The V gene's germline CDR1 is MNHNY and CDR2 SVGAGI (reference sequence). Trimming removed 5 bases from V and 5 bases from J, with 15 bases in between.

The chain carries TRBV10-3 and TRBJ1-2; D remains ambiguous. Germline V gives CDR1 ENHRY, CDR2 SYGVKD. This CDR3 is built from 15 residues. The V gene lost 3 bases and the J gene lost 0 bases, with 11 bases spanning the gap. This CDR3 is CAISDPTRSNYGYTF. The CDR3 region has the DNA TGTGCCATCAGTGACCCAACCAGGTCTAACTATGGCTACACCTTC.

The chain is built from TRBV5-6 and TRBJ2-2; unclear D gene. CDR1 and CDR2 from the germline V gene are SGHDT and YYEEEE. The CDR3 has 16 residues. Deletions cut 0 bases from V and 0 bases from J, with 9 bases between. Written as DNA, the CDR3 is TGTGCCAGCAGCTTGGGGCGCAGTCCGAACACCGGGGAGCTGTTTTTT. Translated, it gives CASSLGRSPNTGELFF.

CDR3 DNA sequence: TGTGCCAGCTCCCGCGGGGACGAGCAGTACTTC. It codes for CASSRGDEQYF. The J gene is TRBJ2-7, the V gene TRBV18; TRBD2 might be the D (6 bases). Per the germline V gene, CDR1 is KGHSH and CDR2 is LQKENI. Trimming removed 6 bases at V and 5 bases at J, with 8 bases between. This CDR3 is built from 11 residues.

CDR3 nucleotide sequence: TGTGCCAGCAGCCTTGAGACAGGGGTTAATACTGAAGCTTTCTTT. Translation gives CASSLETGVNTEAFF. The V call is TRBV6-6, the J call TRBJ1-1, with 8 bases lining up with TRBD1. With V trimmed by 6 bases and J by 5 bases, 11 bases remained unmatched. Per germline, CDR1 MNHNY and CDR2 SVGAGI (reference sequence). This CDR3 has 15 amino acids.

This sequence joins TRBV6-5 and TRBJ2-1, with 9 nucleotides matching TRBD2. In germline, CDR1 is MNHEY, CDR2 SVGAGI. The V segment lost 6 bases and the J segment 3 bases; nucleotides outside the gene matches: 3. This CDR3 has 14 residues. Written as DNA, the CDR3 is TGTGCCAGCAGGTTAGCGGGAGTCTACAATGAGCAGTTCTTC. Translation gives CASRLAGVYNEQFF.

The genes are TRBV28 and TRBJ1-1; TRBD1 is a possible D gene (5 bases). Germline V gene data show CDR1 as MDHEN and CDR2 as SYDVKM. The CDR3 covers 17 residues. V was pared by 6 bases and J by 1 base, with 21 bases between. Here the CDR3 DNA reads TGTGCCAGCAGGACCCCCCAGGGCGGGAGGGAGAACACTGAAGCTTTCTTT. This codes for CASRTPQGGRENTEAFF. The whole variable domain, filled in from reference TRBV28 and TRBJ1-1, reads DVKVTQSSRYLVKRTGEKVFLECVQDMDHENMFWYRQDPGLGLRLIYFSYDVKMKEKGDIPEGYSVSREKKERFSLILESASTNQTSMYLCASRTPQGGRENTEAFFGQGTRLTVV.

The rearrangement links TRBV30 to TRBJ2-1; the match to TRBD2 covers 7 bases. Germline V gene lookup returns CDR1 GTSNPN and CDR2 SVGIG (reference sequence). J gave up 12 bases and V 2 bases, and 7 bases lay outside the gene matches. The CDR3 spans 12 residues. Written as DNA, the CDR3 is TGTGCCTGGAGTCCTACATCGGGGGGGCAGTTCTTC. Protein sequence: CAWSPTSGGQFF.

This clone was detected only once. CDR3 nucleotide sequence: TGTGCCAGCAGCTTGGGGGGCAGGGGGCTCTACGAGCAGTACTTC. Amino acids: CASSLGGRGLYEQYF. The V call is TRBV5-6, the J call TRBJ2-7, with 8 bases identical to TRBD1. CDR1 SGHDT and CDR2 YYEEEE come from the germline V gene. The CDR3 sequence is 15 residues long. The V segment lost 0 bases and the J segment 3 bases; nucleotides outside the gene matches: 5.

The rearrangement joins TRBV27 to TRBJ2-7; D gene ambiguous. The CDR3 has 13 amino acids. The germline gives CDR1 MNHEY, CDR2 SMNVEV (reference sequence). V was cut by 5 bases and J by 5 bases, with 13 bases left in between. The CDR3 nucleotides are TGTGCCAGCAGTCCCGCAAACCCCCACGAGCAGTACTTC. It is translated as CASSPANPHEQYF.

The chain recombines TRBV7-8 with TRBJ2-5; no definite D call. The germline V and J ends were trimmed by 3 bases and 2 bases, with 10 bases remaining between them. The germline CDR1 and CDR2 sequences are SGHVS and FQNEAQ. The CDR3 covers 14 residues. CDR3 loop: CASSFGRQQETQYF. The CDR3 DNA sequence: TGTGCCAGCAGCTTCGGGCGGCAACAAGAGACCCAGTACTTC.

The V gene is TRBV13, the J gene TRBJ2-5; no clear D gene. Germline V gene data show CDR1 as PRHDT and CDR2 as FYEKMQ (reference sequence). The V and J ends lost 2 bases and 5 bases respectively, with 12 bases between them. The CDR3 is 14 residues long. CDR3 loop: CASSLSWGRETQYF. The CDR3 DNA follows: TGTGCCAGCAGCTTATCATGGGGTAGGGAGACCCAGTACTTC.

The V and J genes are TRBV7-9 and TRBJ1-1, with a tentative D call TRBD1 (5 bases). With 5 bases removed from V and 1 base from J, the gap between germline ends came to 17 bases. The CDR3 is made up of 16 amino acids. CDR1 and CDR2 (germline): SEHNR, FQNEAQ (reference sequence). CDR3 nucleotides: TGTGCCAGCAGCCTAGAGGGGTACATGGGGAACACTGAAGCTTTCTTT. This sequence encodes CASSLEGYMGNTEAFF.

The chain joins TRBV2 to TRBJ1-2, with D hard to call. V lost 4 bases, J lost 6 bases, and 12 bases lay in between. Germline CDR1 and CDR2: SNHLY and FYNNEI. This CDR3 has 13 residues. The CDR3 nucleotides are TGTGCCAGCAGTGCTAACAGCCGGAATGGCTACACCTTC. This gives the protein CASSANSRNGYTF.

This CDR3 is CASSRGGTDTQYF. DNA for the CDR3: TGTGCCAGCAGCCGGGGGGGGACAGATACGCAGTATTTT. The J gene is TRBJ2-3, the V gene TRBV28, with 8 bases fitting TRBD2. This CDR3 is 13 amino acids long. Trimming cost V 6 bases and J 3 bases; bases outside gene matches: 2. Looked up from germline, CDR1 is MDHEN and CDR2 is SYDVKM.

J is TRBJ1-5 and V is TRBV19; a weak D match, TRBD1 (5 bases). Germline V gene lookup returns CDR1 LNHDA and CDR2 SQIVND (reference sequence). Trimming stripped 7 bases from V and 0 bases from J, with 10 bases between. The CDR3 sequence is 14 residues long. This chain's CDR3 is CASNDRYSNQPQHF. In nucleotides, the CDR3 is TGTGCCAGTAATGACAGATATAGCAATCAGCCCCAGCATTTT.

The chain has TRBV28 and TRBJ2-7; 8 positions agree with TRBD2. The CDR3 totals 14 residues. V shed 2 bases and J 5 bases; nucleotides not matched to a gene: 5. The germline CDR1 and CDR2 sequences are MDHEN and SYDVKM. The CDR3 loop reads CASSLPGTRNEQYF. The CDR3 DNA reads as TGTGCCAGCAGTTTACCGGGGACTAGGAACGAGCAGTACTTC.

Comment on this clone: Relative to the germline gene, one junction end is altered; a read error may explain this. The rearrangement joins TRBV7-7 to TRBJ2-5, with 12 bases fitting TRBD2. CDR1 SSHAT and CDR2 FNYEAQ come from the germline V gene (reference sequence). The CDR3 runs 15 residues. The CDR3 reads CASSVTSGSVETQYF. CDR3 DNA: TGTGCTAGCAGCGTGACTAGCGGGAGTGTAGAGACCCAGTACTTC.

This clone is a singleton in its sample. V and J are TRBV19 and TRBJ1-1; maybe TRBD1 (5 bases). Germline lookup yields CDR1 LNHDA and CDR2 SQIVND (reference sequence). This CDR3 is 14 amino acids long. Between the trimmed V and J ends, which lost 6 bases and 2 bases, there was a span of 13 bases. The CDR3 bases are TGTGCCAGTAGAACCGGGACCTCAAACACTGAAGCTTTCTTT. This translates into CASRTGTSNTEAFF.

The V call is TRBV29-1, the J call TRBJ2-7; D is possibly TRBD1 (5 bases). The CDR3 spans 11 residues. Germline V gene lookup returns CDR1 SQVTM and CDR2 ANQGSEA. The V end lost 6 bases, the J end lost 6 bases, and 12 bases lay between the germline ends. The DNA for the CDR3 is TGCAGCGTAGTTCAGGGTATCGAGCAGTACTTC. It translates to CSVVQGIEQYF.

The chain carries TRBV27 and TRBJ2-6; D is undetermined. Germline lookup yields CDR1 MNHEY and CDR2 SMNVEV (reference sequence). The CDR3 is 17 amino acids. The ends were cut back, 0 bases at V and 0 bases at J, with 9 bases in the middle. The CDR3 loop is CASSLSGQLSGANVLTF. The CDR3 nucleotides read TGTGCCAGCAGTTTATCGGGTCAACTCTCTGGGGCCAACGTCCTGACTTTC.

The J gene is TRBJ1-2, the V gene TRBV19, with unresolved D. This CDR3 has 16 amino acids. V lost 7 bases and J 8 bases, leaving 26 bases between the germline ends. The germline gives CDR1 LNHDA, CDR2 SQIVND (reference sequence). CDR3 in DNA: TGTGCCAGTAAGTTGAGGCAGGACCAACCCGGAGGGGGCTACACCTTC. Its protein is CASKLRQDQPGGGYTF.

V is TRBV5-1 and J is TRBJ1-2; 7 positions agree with TRBD1. Per germline, CDR1 SGHRS and CDR2 YFSETQ. The CDR3 covers 15 residues. V trimming: 0 bases; J trimming: 6 bases; junction bases outside the gene matches: 8. Here the CDR3 DNA reads TGCGCCAGCAGCTTGGCCCTCCGACAGGGTCATGGCTACACCTTC. Translation: CASSLALRQGHGYTF.